What follows is one TCR beta chain and its context. Its antigen is still unknown. This sample is drawn from a study of Tregs in tolerant kidney transplant recipients. Study-level information: Recipients received nonmyeloablative bone marrow transplants from related graft donors, with transient mixed chimerism.

Findings and caveats of the study: No direct test of biological reproducibility was done here. Expanding Tregs on activated donor B cells appeared to best identify donor-specific TCRbeta clones. Tolerant patients' donor-specific Tregs expanded beyond overall Tregs, suggesting antigen-driven growth.

Data came from immunoSEQ multiplex PCR; TCRdb stores just in-frame clones and leaves some out. Among tens of thousands of clones listed, roughly 98% were seen once. Unmatched junction bases numbered 4, after V lost 1 base and J lost 4 bases. This CDR3 spans 15 amino acids. Germline CDR1 SEHNR, CDR2 FQNEAQ (reference sequence). Sequenced here: CD4+ T cells from blood, sampled before the transplant. The origin of this receptor is a human donor who received a combined kidney and bone marrow transplant. The V gene is TRBV7-9, the J gene TRBJ1-2; 9 positions match TRBD1. The CDR3, as DNA: TGTGCCAGCAGCTTAGACGGGACAGGGAGCTATGGCTACACCTTC. This encodes CASSLDGTGSYGYTF. Using reference TRBV7-9 and TRBJ1-2 for the parts outside the CDR3, the full variable domain is DTGVSQNPRHKITKRGQNVTFRCDPISEHNRLYWYRQTLGQGPEFLTYFQNEAQLEKSRLLSDRFSAERPKGSFSTLEIQRTEQGDSAMYLCASSLDGTGSYGYTFGSGTRLTVV.